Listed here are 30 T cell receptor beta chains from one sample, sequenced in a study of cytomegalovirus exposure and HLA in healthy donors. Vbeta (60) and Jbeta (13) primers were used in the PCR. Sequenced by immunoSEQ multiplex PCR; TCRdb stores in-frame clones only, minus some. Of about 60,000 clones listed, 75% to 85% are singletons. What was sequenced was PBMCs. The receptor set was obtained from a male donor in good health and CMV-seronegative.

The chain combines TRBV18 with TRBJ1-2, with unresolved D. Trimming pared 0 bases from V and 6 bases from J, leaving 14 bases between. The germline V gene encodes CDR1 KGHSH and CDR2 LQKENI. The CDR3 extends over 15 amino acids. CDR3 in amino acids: CASSPPVQDSNGYTF. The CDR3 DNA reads TGTGCCAGCTCACCACCCGTGCAGGACTCAAATGGCTACACCTTC.

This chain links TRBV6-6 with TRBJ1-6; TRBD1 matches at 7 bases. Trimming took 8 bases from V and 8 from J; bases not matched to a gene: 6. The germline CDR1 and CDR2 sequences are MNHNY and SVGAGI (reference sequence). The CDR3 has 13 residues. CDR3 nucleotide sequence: TGTGCCAGCGTTAGGGACAGCGATTCACCCCTCCACTTT. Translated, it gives CASVRDSDSPLHF.

The CDR3 loop reads CASGEPGQGGGYTF. In DNA, the CDR3 is TGCGCCAGCGGCGAACCGGGACAGGGAGGCGGCTACACCTTC. V usage is TRBV5-1 and J usage is TRBJ1-2, with 9 bases that match TRBD1. CDR3 length: 14 residues. From germline, CDR1 is SGHRS and CDR2 YFSETQ. The V segment lost 7 bases and the J segment 8 bases; nucleotides outside the gene matches: 12. Drawing the rest from reference TRBV5-1 and TRBJ1-2, the complete variable domain is KAGVTQTPRYLIKTRGQQVTLSCSPISGHRSVSWYQQTPGQGLQFLFEYFSETQRNKGNFPGRFSGRQFSNSRSEMNVSTLELGDSALYLCASGEPGQGGGYTFGSGTRLTVV.

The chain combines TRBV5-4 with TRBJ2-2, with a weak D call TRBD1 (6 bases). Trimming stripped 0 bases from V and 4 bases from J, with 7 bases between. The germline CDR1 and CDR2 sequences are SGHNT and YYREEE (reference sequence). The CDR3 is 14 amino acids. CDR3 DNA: TGTGCCAGCAGCTTGGGACAGGCCACCGGGGAGCTGTTTTTT. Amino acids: CASSLGQATGELFF.

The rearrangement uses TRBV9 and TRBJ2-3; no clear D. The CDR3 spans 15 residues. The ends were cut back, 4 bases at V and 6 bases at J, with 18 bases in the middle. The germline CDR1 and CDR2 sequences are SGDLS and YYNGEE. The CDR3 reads CASSPQSSRWDTQYF. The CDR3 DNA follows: TGTGCCAGCAGCCCCCAGTCATCGCGGTGGGATACGCAGTATTTT.

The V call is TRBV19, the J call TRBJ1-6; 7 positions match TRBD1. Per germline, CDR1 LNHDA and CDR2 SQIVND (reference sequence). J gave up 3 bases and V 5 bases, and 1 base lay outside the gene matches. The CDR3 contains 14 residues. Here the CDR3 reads CASSGDSYNSPLHF. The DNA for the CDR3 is TGTGCCAGTAGTGGGGACAGCTATAATTCACCCCTCCACTTT.

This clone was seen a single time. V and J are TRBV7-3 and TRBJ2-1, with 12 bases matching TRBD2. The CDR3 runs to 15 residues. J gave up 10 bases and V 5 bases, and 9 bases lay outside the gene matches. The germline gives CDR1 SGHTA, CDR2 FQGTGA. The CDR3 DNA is TGTGCCAGCAGCCCTACGGCAACTAGCGGGGGGGAGCAGTTCTTC. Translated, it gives CASSPTATSGGEQFF.

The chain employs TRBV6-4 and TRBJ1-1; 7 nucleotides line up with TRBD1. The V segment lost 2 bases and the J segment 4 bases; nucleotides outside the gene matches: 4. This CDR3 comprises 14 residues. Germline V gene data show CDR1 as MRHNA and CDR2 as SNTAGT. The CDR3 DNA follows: TGTGCCAGCAGTGACGGGCAGGGGGGCACTGAAGCTTTCTTT. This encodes CASSDGQGGTEAFF.

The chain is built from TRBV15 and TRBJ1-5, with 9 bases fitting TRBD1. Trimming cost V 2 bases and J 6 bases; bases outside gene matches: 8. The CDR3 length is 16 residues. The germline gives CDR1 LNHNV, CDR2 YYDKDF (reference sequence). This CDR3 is CATSRSWGQGGQPQHF. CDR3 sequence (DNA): TGTGCCACCAGCAGATCTTGGGGACAGGGTGGTCAGCCCCAGCATTTT.

This CDR3 is CASSRTGVGFTEAFF. The CDR3 coding sequence is TGTGCCAGCAGCCGGACAGGGGTGGGGTTCACTGAAGCTTTCTTT. The genes are TRBV11-1 and TRBJ1-1; 9 bases are a match to TRBD1. CDR3 length: 15 amino acids. The germline V gene has CDR1 SGHAT and CDR2 FQDESV (reference sequence). With V trimmed by 5 bases and J by 4 bases, 8 bases remained unmatched.

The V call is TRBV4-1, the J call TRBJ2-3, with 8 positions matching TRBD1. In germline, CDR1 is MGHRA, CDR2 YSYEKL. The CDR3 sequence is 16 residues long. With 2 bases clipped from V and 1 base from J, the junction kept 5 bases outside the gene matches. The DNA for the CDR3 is TGCGCCAGCAGCCAACCGGACAGGGTCGGCACAGATACGCAGTATTTT. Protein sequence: CASSQPDRVGTDTQYF.

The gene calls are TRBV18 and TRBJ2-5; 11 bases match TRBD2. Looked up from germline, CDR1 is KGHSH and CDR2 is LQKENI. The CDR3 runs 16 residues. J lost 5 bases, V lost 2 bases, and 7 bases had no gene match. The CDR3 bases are TGTGCCAGCTCACCAGGGCTAGCGGGGGGCGAGGAGACCCAGTACTTC. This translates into CASSPGLAGGEETQYF.

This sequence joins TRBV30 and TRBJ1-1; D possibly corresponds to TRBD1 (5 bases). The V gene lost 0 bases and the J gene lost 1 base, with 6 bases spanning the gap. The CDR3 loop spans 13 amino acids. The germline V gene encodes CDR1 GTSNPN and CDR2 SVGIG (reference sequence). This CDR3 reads CAWSVQGNTEAFF. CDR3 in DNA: TGTGCCTGGAGTGTTCAGGGGAACACTGAAGCTTTCTTT.

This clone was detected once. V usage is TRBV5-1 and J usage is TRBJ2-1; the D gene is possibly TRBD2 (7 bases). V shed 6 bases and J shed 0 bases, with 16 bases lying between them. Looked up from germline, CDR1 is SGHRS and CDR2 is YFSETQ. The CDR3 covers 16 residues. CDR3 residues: CASKGGAHTSYNEQFF. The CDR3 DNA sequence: TGCGCCAGCAAAGGGGGGGCGCATACCTCCTACAATGAGCAGTTCTTC.

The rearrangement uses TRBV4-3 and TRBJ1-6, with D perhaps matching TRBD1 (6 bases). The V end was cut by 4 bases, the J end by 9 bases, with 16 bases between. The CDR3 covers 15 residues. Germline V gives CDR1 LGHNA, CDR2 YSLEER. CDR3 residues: CASSLDGTSFSPLHF. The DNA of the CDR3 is TGCGCCAGCAGCCTAGACGGGACATCATTTTCACCCCTCCACTTT.

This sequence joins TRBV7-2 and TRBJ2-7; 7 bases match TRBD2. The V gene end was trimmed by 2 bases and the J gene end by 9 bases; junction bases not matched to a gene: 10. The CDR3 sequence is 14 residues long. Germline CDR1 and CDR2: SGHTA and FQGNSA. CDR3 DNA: TGTGCCAGCAGCTTACCTGCTAGCGGCGGCGGGCAGTACTTC. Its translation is CASSLPASGGGQYF.

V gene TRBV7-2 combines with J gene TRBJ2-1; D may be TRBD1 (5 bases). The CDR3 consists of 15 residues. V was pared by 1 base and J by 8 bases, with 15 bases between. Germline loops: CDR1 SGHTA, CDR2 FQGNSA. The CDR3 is CASSLEGQGIDEQFF. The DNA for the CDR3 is TGTGCCAGCAGCTTAGAAGGCCAGGGAATTGATGAGCAGTTCTTC.

The CDR3 loop is CASSIRDSSKYEQYF. For the CDR3, the DNA is TGTGCCAGTAGTATCCGGGACAGCAGTAAGTACGAGCAGTACTTC. The J gene is TRBJ2-7, the V gene TRBV19; 7 positions agree with TRBD1. CDR1 and CDR2 (germline): LNHDA, SQIVND (reference sequence). The junction had 9 bases not matched to a gene; V was cut back by 3 bases and J by 4 bases. The CDR3 consists of 15 residues.

Written as DNA, the CDR3 is TGTGCCAGCACCGCGGGGCGGGGGGGCCAGTACGAGCAGTACTTC. This gives the protein CASTAGRGGQYEQYF. The genes are TRBV7-9 and TRBJ2-7, with 9 positions matching TRBD2. CDR1 SEHNR and CDR2 FQNEAQ come from the germline V gene (reference sequence). This CDR3 has 15 residues. Trimming at V came to 7 bases and at J to 4 bases, leaving 11 bases not matched to a gene.

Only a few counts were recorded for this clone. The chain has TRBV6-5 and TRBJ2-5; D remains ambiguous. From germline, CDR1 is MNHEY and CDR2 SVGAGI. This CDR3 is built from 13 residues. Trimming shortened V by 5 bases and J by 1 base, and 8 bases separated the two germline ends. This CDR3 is CASSRVPQETQYF. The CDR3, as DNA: TGTGCCAGCAGTCGGGTCCCCCAAGAGACCCAGTACTTC.

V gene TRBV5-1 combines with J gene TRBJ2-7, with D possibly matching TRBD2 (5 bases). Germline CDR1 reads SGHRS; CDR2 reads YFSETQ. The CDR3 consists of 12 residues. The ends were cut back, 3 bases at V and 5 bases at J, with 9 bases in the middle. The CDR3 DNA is TGCGCCAGCAGCTGGAACGGGGACGAGCAGTACTTC. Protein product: CASSWNGDEQYF.

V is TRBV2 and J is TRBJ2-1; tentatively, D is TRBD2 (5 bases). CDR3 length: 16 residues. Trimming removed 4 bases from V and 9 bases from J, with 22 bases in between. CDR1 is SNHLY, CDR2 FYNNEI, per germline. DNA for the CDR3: TGTGCCAGCAGTGTGCGTCTAGCCGAGAGTCGGGGTGAGCAGTTCTTC. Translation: CASSVRLAESRGEQFF.

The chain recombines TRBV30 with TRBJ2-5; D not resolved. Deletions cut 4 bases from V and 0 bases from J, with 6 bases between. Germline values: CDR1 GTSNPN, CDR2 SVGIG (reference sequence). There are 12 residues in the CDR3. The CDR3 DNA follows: TGTGCCTGGACTTTAAACCAAGAGACCCAGTACTTC. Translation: CAWTLNQETQYF.

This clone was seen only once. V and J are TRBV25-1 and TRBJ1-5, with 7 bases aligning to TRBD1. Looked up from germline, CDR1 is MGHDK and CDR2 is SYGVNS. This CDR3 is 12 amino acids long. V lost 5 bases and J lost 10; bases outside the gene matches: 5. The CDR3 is CASSSDRDPQHF. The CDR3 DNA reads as TGTGCCAGCAGTTCCGACAGGGATCCCCAGCATTTT.

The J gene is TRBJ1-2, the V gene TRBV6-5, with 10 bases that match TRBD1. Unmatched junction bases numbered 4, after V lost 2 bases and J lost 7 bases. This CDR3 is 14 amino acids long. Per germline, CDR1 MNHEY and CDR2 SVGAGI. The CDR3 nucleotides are TGTGCCAGCAGTTACCCCGGACAGGGGGGTGGCTACACCTTC. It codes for CASSYPGQGGGYTF.

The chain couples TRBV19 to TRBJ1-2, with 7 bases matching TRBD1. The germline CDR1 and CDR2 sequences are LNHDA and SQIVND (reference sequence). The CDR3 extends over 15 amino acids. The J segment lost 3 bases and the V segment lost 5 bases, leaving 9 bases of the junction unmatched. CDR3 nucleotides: TGTGCCAGTAGTGGACAGGACAGCATAGACTATGGCTACACCTTC. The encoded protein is CASSGQDSIDYGYTF.

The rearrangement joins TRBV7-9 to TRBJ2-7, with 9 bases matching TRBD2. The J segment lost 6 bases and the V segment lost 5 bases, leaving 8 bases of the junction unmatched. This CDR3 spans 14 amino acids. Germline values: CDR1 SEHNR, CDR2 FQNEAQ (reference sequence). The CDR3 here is CASSLGGGVSEQYF. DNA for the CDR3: TGTGCCAGCAGCCTCGGCGGGGGGGTAAGCGAGCAGTACTTC.

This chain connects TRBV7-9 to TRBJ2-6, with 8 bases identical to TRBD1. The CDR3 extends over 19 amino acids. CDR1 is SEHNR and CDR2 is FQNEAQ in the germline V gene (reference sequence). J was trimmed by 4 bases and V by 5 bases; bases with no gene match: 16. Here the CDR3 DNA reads TGTGCCAGCAGCCGTTGGACAGGGCAGAGTCTGGGGGGGGCCAACGTCCTGACTTTC. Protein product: CASSRWTGQSLGGANVLTF.

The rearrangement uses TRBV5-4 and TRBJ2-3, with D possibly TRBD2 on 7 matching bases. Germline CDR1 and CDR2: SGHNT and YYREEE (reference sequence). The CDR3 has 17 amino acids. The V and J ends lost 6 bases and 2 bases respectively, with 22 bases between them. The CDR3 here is CASTARGAGEYTDTQYF. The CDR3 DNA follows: TGTGCCAGCACCGCTAGGGGGGCGGGGGAATACACAGATACGCAGTATTTT.

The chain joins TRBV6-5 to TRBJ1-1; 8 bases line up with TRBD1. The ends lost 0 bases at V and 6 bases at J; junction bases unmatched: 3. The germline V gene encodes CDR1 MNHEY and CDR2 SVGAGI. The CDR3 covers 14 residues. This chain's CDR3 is CASSYSRQGPEAFF. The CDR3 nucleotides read TGTGCCAGCAGTTACTCGAGACAGGGGCCTGAAGCTTTCTTT.